These T cell receptor beta chains were read from a single sample in a study of Ad26.COV2.S vaccination and SARS-CoV-2 variants. Sequencing was performed with immunoSEQ multiplex PCR; in TCRdb, only in-frame clones are kept and a portion is missing. This sample carries 410,000 or so clones, about nine tenths of them seen once, and the ten largest clones take roughly an eighth. Sequenced here: peripheral blood, sampled in a trial of Ad26.COV2.S vaccine versus placebo. The receptor source for this set is a person aged 18-65 years who received the Ad26.COV2.S COVID-19 vaccine or a placebo. The CDR3 runs from the conserved cysteine through the conserved F or W. The order of the fields is J gene, CDR3 length, V gene, clone size, CDR3 protein. Rows give clone size only sometimes, using once, few, many, or a class for an expanded clone.

TRBJ2-3,14,TRBV9,-,CASSPEGGASTQYF
TRBJ1-5,12,TRBV29-1,-,CSVRDTNQPQHF
TRBJ2-1,13,TRBV11-2,-,CASSQGSSYEQFF
TRBJ1-5,14,TRBV19,-,CASSIRGVGQPQHF
TRBJ2-5,15,TRBV7-2,-,CASSTSGGGQETQYF
TRBJ1-2,15,TRBV10-3,-,CAISEDRVGGHGYTF
TRBJ1-1,13,TRBV30,-,CAWNPTRNTEAFF
TRBJ2-1,15,TRBV7-6,once,CASSSGLAPGNEQFF
TRBJ2-2,15,TRBV2,few,CASSEVIGNTGELFF
TRBJ2-4,17,TRBV21-1,-,CASSKAPVTVAKNIQYF
TRBJ2-1,16,TRBV18,-,CASSPPARGSYNEQFF
TRBJ1-3,16,TRBV5-6,-,CASSSRDILSGNTIYF
TRBJ1-3,13,TRBV4-1,-,CASSRESGNTIYF
TRBJ2-2,12,TRBV28,few,CASSLYTGELFF
TRBJ2-5,13,TRBV7-2,once,CASKTWGVETQYF
TRBJ2-2,13,TRBV6-4,-,CASSEGGAGELFF
TRBJ2-1,15,TRBV6-5,-,CASSYSASGSNEQFF
TRBJ2-1,14,TRBV7-3,-,CASSPEGQNNEQFF
TRBJ2-1,16,TRBV5-4,-,CASSSGLVGSYNEQFF
TRBJ2-5,11,TRBV12-3/TRBV12-4,-,CASSLGGTQYF
TRBJ2-7,13,TRBV4-3,few,CASSPDRDYEQYF
TRBJ1-1,14,TRBV3-1/TRBV3-2,few,CASSLQQGSTEAFF
TRBJ2-2,14,TRBV28,-,CASSWLAATGELFF
TRBJ1-1,18,TRBV4-1,-,CASSQDENRQGVNTEAFF
TRBJ2-3,14,TRBV10-3,-,CAISDSRNTDTQYF
TRBJ2-1,16,TRBV7-3,-,CASSFARDSRYNEQFF
TRBJ2-2,14,TRBV2,few,CASTNGATTGELFF
TRBJ2-2,14,TRBV3-1/TRBV3-2,-,CASSQGGYTGELFF
TRBJ1-2,13,TRBV6-5,-,CASSRGTDYGYTF
TRBJ2-2,13,TRBV6-1,-,CASSDIGDRELFF
TRBJ2-7,15,TRBV15,-,CATSRVLAGGREQYF
TRBJ2-5,16,TRBV13,-,CASSWDGVGIVKTQYF
TRBJ2-7,15,TRBV19,-,CASSISLAGVIEQYF
TRBJ2-2,14,TRBV19,-,CASSPAWLTGELFF
TRBJ2-1,18,TRBV2,-,CASSGLAILAGRGYEQFF
TRBJ1-6,16,TRBV7-6,-,CASSLGAKNYNSPLHF
TRBJ2-5,17,TRBV2,-,CASSEALRGAPPETQYF
TRBJ2-3,17,TRBV4-3,-,CASSQGWPSGRYDTQYF
TRBJ1-2,16,TRBV7-9,-,CASTSGIAGQGVGYTF
TRBJ2-7,15,TRBV15,-,CATSGGLAGGREQYF
TRBJ1-3,11,TRBV18,-,CASSRADTIYF
TRBJ2-2,12,TRBV7-3,once,CASSLLRGELFF
TRBJ1-1,18,TRBV19,-,CASSNYRDSPYMNTEAFF
TRBJ1-5,15,TRBV3-1/TRBV3-2,-,CASSQAGIGNQPQHF
TRBJ2-7,14,TRBV4-1,-,CASSTGTYSYEQYF
TRBJ1-3,17,TRBV5-5,-,CASSSNPDRHSGNTIYF
TRBJ2-7,12,TRBV27,-,CAGGKGPYEQYF
TRBJ2-3,18,TRBV9,-,CASSAGLAGGPGTDTQYF
TRBJ2-3,14,TRBV11-1,-,CASSSPPGRDTQYF
TRBJ2-1,15,TRBV6-1,-,CASSEAGGSYNEQFF
TRBJ2-7,13,TRBV4-1,-,CASSQPNGNEQYF
TRBJ1-2,15,TRBV27,-,CASSLYPGINYGYTF
TRBJ2-1,16,TRBV28,-,CASRPRGTGLRNEQFF